This T cell receptor beta chain is from a study of T cells in localized non-small cell lung cancer. This clone has a handful of counts. Antigen unknown. Produced via immunoSEQ multiplex PCR; TCRdb's table is partial and in-frame only. This sample yields fewer than 40,000 clones, of which roughly 89% are seen a single time; over 2.5% belongs to the top ten. Study-wide points: Adjacent lung exhibited a median of 57 among the 100 most abundant tumor clones. Clonality peaked in uninvolved adjacent lung rather than tumor.

CDR3 length: 14 residues. Germline V lookup: CDR1 SGHTA, CDR2 FQGNSA. Trimming took 5 bases from V and 3 from J, leaving 14 bases between them. Source: peripheral blood, taken before any cancer treatment. The clonotype originates from a female donor older than 55 with stage I lung adenocarcinoma. The rearrangement joins TRBV7-2 to TRBJ2-7; D not resolved. CDR3 nucleotide sequence: TGTGCCAGCAGCCGCTCCGGACCCCTCTACGAGCAGTACTTC. It is translated as CASSRSGPLYEQYF.